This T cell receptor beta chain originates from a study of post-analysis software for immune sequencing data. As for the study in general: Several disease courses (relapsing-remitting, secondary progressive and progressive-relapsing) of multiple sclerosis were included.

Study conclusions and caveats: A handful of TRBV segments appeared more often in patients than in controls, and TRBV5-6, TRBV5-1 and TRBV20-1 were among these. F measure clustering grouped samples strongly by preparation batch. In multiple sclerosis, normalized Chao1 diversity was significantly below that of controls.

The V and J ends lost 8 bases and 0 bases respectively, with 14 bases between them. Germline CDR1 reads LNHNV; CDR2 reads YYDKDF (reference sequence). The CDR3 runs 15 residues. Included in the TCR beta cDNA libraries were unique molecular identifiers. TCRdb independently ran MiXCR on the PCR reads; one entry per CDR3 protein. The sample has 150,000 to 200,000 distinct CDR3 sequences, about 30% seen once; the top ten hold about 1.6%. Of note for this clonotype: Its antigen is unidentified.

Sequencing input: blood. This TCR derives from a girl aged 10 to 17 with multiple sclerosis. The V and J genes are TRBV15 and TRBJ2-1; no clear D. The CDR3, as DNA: TGTGCCACCGCTCGCAAGAGGAACTCCTACAATGAGCAGTTCTTC. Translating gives CATARKRNSYNEQFF.